This TCR beta chain was retrieved from a study of blood T cell repertoires in COVID-19. Study summary: Sites across the United States, Italy and Spain contributed samples from acute and convalescent COVID-19.

In the original processing: Amplification with reference gene primers provided the estimates of nucleated cell counts. The repertoire was sequenced with immunoSEQ multiplex PCR; TCRdb's copy has only in-frame clones and lacks some. V, J and clone size were drawn from that table, and D and trimming were deduced from the DNA. The sample lists roughly 140,000 clones, 85% to 90% occurring once. The origin of this receptor is a woman between 35 and 50 years old with acute or convalescent COVID-19. The source material was peripheral blood.

The CDR3 region is CASSLGPGTGELFF. CDR3 DNA: TGTGCCAGCAGCTTAGGTCCAGGGACCGGGGAGCTGTTTTTT. The chain combines TRBV7-9 with TRBJ2-2, with D tentatively TRBD1 (5 bases). This CDR3 has 14 residues. Germline lookup yields CDR1 SEHNR and CDR2 FQNEAQ (reference sequence). Trimming removed 1 base from V and 5 bases from J, with 8 bases in between.